Listed below are T cell receptor beta chains from one sample, sequenced in a study of human T cells and chemical hapten exposure. Each CDR3 protein gets one entry after TCRdb re-called the RACE reads with MiXCR. The sample yields 80,000 to 95,000 distinct CDR3 sequences, around a tenth seen once. This sample comprised whole blood, obtained in connection with sensitization to the hapten diphenylcyclopropenone (DPC). The receptors were gathered from a woman aged 45-65 years with alopecia areata. Some clones in this sample may be carry-over from other donors' samples. Each CDR3 is given with its conserved first and last residue. Each record gives: CDR3 DNA, CDR3 protein, clone size, V gene, J gene, D gene. The D gene is left open where the match is weak. Expanded clones are given a class, and other clones once, few, many or no size at all.

TGCAGCGTCCTAAGGGGGGAGAATGAGCAGTTCTTC	CSVLRGENEQFF	many	TRBV29-1	TRBJ2-1	NA
TGCAGTGGGACTCCCAACACAGATACGCAGTATTTT	CSGTPNTDTQYF	few	TRBV20-1	TRBJ2-3	NA
TGTGCCAGCAGCGAGACAGGGCCCACTGAAGCTTTCTTT	CASSETGPTEAFF	NA	TRBV7-3	TRBJ1-1	TRBD1
TGTGCCAGCAGGGGAGCGGCCTACTACGAGCAGTACTTC	CASRGAAYYEQYF	NA	TRBV28	TRBJ2-7	NA
TGTGCCACTTTCGGGCGTTTGGTGGAGGGAGCTAACTATGGCTACACCTTC	CATFGRLVEGANYGYTF	many	TRBV10-3	TRBJ1-2	NA
TGTGCCTGGAACCTAGCGGGAGGGAGGACAGATACGCAGTATTTT	CAWNLAGGRTDTQYF	few	TRBV30	TRBJ2-3	TRBD2
TGTGCCAGCAGCCGCCCTAGGGGCAGCGTCAATGAGCAGTTCTTC	CASSRPRGSVNEQFF	few	TRBV28	TRBJ2-1	NA
TGTGCCAGCAGCTTGAGGTCCTACGAGCAGTACTTC	CASSLRSYEQYF	many	TRBV6-2/TRBV6-3	TRBJ2-7	NA
TGTGCCAGTATTGAAACAGCCGCCGAGACCCAGTACTTC	CASIETAAETQYF	many	TRBV19	TRBJ2-5	NA
TGTGCCAGCAGTTCGGGACAGGAGAACACTGAAGCTTTCTTT	CASSSGQENTEAFF	NA	TRBV28	TRBJ1-1	TRBD1
TGCAGTGCTAGAGACCTTCCTAGGACAGGGGGCAGCTATGGCTACACCTTC	CSARDLPRTGGSYGYTF	NA	TRBV20-1	TRBJ1-2	TRBD1
TGCAGTGCTAGAGTGGGCCCCGGGACAGATACGCAGTATTTT	CSARVGPGTDTQYF	NA	TRBV20-1	TRBJ2-3	NA
TGTGCCAGCTGGGCCAGCGGGGGGGCAGATACGCAGTATTTT	CASWASGGADTQYF	NA	TRBV6-1	TRBJ2-3	TRBD2
TGTGCCACCAGCAGAGATCGGATGGAGACCCAGTACTTC	CATSRDRMETQYF	NA	TRBV15	TRBJ2-5	NA
TGTGCCAGCAGCTCCCGCTACAGGGGGCCCGCCACTAATGAAAAACTGTTTTTT	CASSSRYRGPATNEKLFF	few	TRBV3-1	TRBJ1-4	TRBD1
TGTGCCAGCTCACCACCGGGTAATAGCAATCAGCCCCAGCATTTT	CASSPPGNSNQPQHF	few	TRBV18	TRBJ1-5	NA
TGTGCCAGCAGTGAATTGGGCAGGGAAGAGACCCAGTACTTC	CASSELGREETQYF	NA	TRBV2	TRBJ2-5	NA
TGTGCCAGCAGAGACAGGGAGGGGAATTCACCCCTCCACTTT	CASRDREGNSPLHF	NA	TRBV25-1	TRBJ1-6	TRBD1
TGTGCCAGCTCACGCGGGGGGGGCGATTCACCCCTCCACTTT	CASSRGGGDSPLHF	many	TRBV18	TRBJ1-6	NA
TGTGCCAGCAGCTCCAGCGGGGGTTTCGGGAACATTCAGTACTTC	CASSSSGGFGNIQYF	many	TRBV7-9	TRBJ2-4	TRBD2
TGTGCCAGTAGTATGGACGCCAGAGGCTCCTACGAGCAGTACTTC	CASSMDARGSYEQYF	many	TRBV19	TRBJ2-7	NA
TGCGCCAGCAGCTTGGTGCCGGCCTCCTACGAGCAGTACTTC	CASSLVPASYEQYF	few	TRBV5-1	TRBJ2-7	NA
TGTGCCAGCTCACCACTAGAGCGGGATGGCTACACCTTC	CASSPLERDGYTF	few	TRBV18	TRBJ1-2	NA
TGTGCCAGCAGCGTAGCAGTCGGGAGTGACTCAGATACGCAGTATTTT	CASSVAVGSDSDTQYF	few	TRBV9	TRBJ2-3	NA
TGTGCCAGCAGTTACTCGGCCAAAACCGGGGAGCTGTTTTTT	CASSYSAKTGELFF	many	TRBV6-5	TRBJ2-2	NA
TGCAGTGCTAGAGGGACAGGGAGCTCTGGGGCCAACGTCCTGACTTTC	CSARGTGSSGANVLTF	NA	TRBV20-1	TRBJ2-6	TRBD1
TGCAGTGCTATGGGTGAAAGGGACTCCTTGCGGGAGCAGTTCTTC	CSAMGERDSLREQFF	NA	TRBV20-1	TRBJ2-1	NA
TGTGCCAGCAGACCCCGAGGTTTTTCTAATGAAAAACTGTTTTTT	CASRPRGFSNEKLFF	NA	TRBV7-9	TRBJ1-4	NA
TGTGCTAGTGGTTTGCCCACTTCCATTCGGTACTTC	CASGLPTSIRYF	NA	TRBV12-5	TRBJ2-7	NA
TGTGCCAGCAGCTTATTCGCCCAGGGACAGGCCAACACTGAAGCTTTCTTT	CASSLFAQGQANTEAFF	NA	TRBV7-2	TRBJ1-1	TRBD1
TGCAGCGCCGGGGAGGGCTATGAGCAGTTCTTC	CSAGEGYEQFF	few	TRBV29-1	TRBJ2-1	TRBD2
TGTACCAGCAGTGAAGTGAGCCTAAATCAGCCCCAGCATTTT	CTSSEVSLNQPQHF	NA	TRBV6-1	TRBJ1-5	NA
TGTGCCAGCAGTGGAGGACAGGGGGCGACTGAAGCTTTCTTT	CASSGGQGATEAFF	few	TRBV25-1	TRBJ1-1	TRBD1
TGTGCCAGCAGTTGGCGGGGGACCACAGATACGCAGTATTTT	CASSWRGTTDTQYF	once	TRBV27	TRBJ2-3	TRBD2
TGCAGTGCTACCCCGGGACAGGGAATCTCCTACGAGCAGTACTTC	CSATPGQGISYEQYF	many	TRBV20-1	TRBJ2-7	TRBD1
TGCGCCAGCAGTGCGGACAGGGGTAGCGAGCAGTACTTC	CASSADRGSEQYF	NA	TRBV10-2	TRBJ2-7	TRBD1
TGCGCCAGCAGCCAGGTGAAAGAAGCAGATACGCAGTATTTT	CASSQVKEADTQYF	many	TRBV4-3	TRBJ2-3	NA
TGTGCCAGCAGGGGGTCCCAGGTTCTGAACACTGAAGCTTTCTTT	CASRGSQVLNTEAFF	NA	TRBV2	TRBJ1-1	NA
TGCAGCGTCTCCGGCGGGGGGGCCACAGATACGCAGTATTTT	CSVSGGGATDTQYF	many	TRBV29-1	TRBJ2-3	TRBD2
TGTGCCAGCAGTGCCCTGGGACAGGGGGCGAGATACGAGCAGTACTTC	CASSALGQGARYEQYF	NA	TRBV25-1	TRBJ2-7	TRBD1